These 13 T cell receptor beta chains came from one sample sequenced in a study of T cell repertoires in cytomegalovirus infection (dated by TCRdb to about 2019). Read against the paper, the sample's treatment or condition label means: in vitro stimulation with specific CMV peptide epitopes to enrich CMV-specific T cells. The instrument was an Illumina HiSeq 1500. The raw public reads went through TCRdb reprocessing: fastp at Q25, MiXCR clone calling, in-frame beta chains kept. Entries that share a CDR3 protein sequence are merged under the most common genes and DNA. This sample is represented by fewer than 900,000 distinct CDR3 sequences; 25% to 35% of them were singletons. Clones ranked in the top ten supply 13% of the sample. These TCRs' antigens remain unknown. This material consisted of cultured CD8+ T cells from PBMCs, taken from culture after CMV antigen stimulation. The receptors were gathered from a human donor in good health (CMV status not recorded). Some clones in this sample may be carry-over from other donors' samples.

A remark on this clonotype: This may come from a read error, since a much larger clone is one base off. This rearrangement joins TRBV6-1 to TRBJ1-6; perhaps TRBD1 as D (5 bases). The germline gives CDR1 MNHNS, CDR2 SASEGT. This CDR3 is 15 amino acids long. CDR3 loop: CVSSEGAGWYSPLHF. CDR3 bases: TGTGTCAGCAGTGAAGGGGCGGGGTGGTATTCACCCCTCCACTTT.

This clonotype was detected once. The rearrangement joins TRBV27 to TRBJ2-1, with D possibly being TRBD2 (5 bases). The CDR3 consists of 13 residues. V dropped 2 bases and J dropped 10 bases, with 12 bases sitting between them. Per the germline V gene, CDR1 is MNHEY and CDR2 is SMNVEV (reference sequence). Here the CDR3 DNA reads TGTGCCAGCAGTTTAAATCGGGGTTGGGAGCAGTTCTTC. Translation: CASSLNRGWEQFF.

This clonotype was seen a few times. This chain links TRBV27 with TRBJ1-1, with D perhaps TRBD1 (6 bases). This CDR3 region has 15 residues. Germline CDR1 reads MNHEY; CDR2 reads SMNVEV (reference sequence). V gave up 7 bases and J gave up 5 bases, with 20 bases separating them. The CDR3 reads CASTPLEGVWTEAFF. CDR3 nucleotide sequence: TGTGCCAGCACCCCCCTCGAGGGGGTTTGGACTGAAGCTTTCTTT.

The V and J genes are TRBV7-9 and TRBJ1-2; D not certain. V shed 3 bases and J shed 0 bases, with 14 bases lying between them. This CDR3 has 16 residues. Per germline, CDR1 SEHNR and CDR2 FQNEAQ (reference sequence). CDR3 loop: CASSLIGEGANYGYTF. The CDR3 DNA follows: TGTGCCAGCAGCTTGATCGGGGAGGGAGCTAACTATGGCTACACCTTC.

V is TRBV6-2 or TRBV6-3 and J is TRBJ1-5; unclear D gene. The CDR3 totals 16 residues. Trimming shortened V by 2 bases and J by 8 bases, and 19 bases separated the two germline ends. Germline loops: CDR1 MNHEY, CDR2 SVGEGT. CDR3: CASSYEGSPSLEPQHF. The DNA for the CDR3 is TGTGCCAGCAGTTACGAGGGAAGCCCGAGTTTAGAGCCCCAGCATTTT.

This clonotype was picked up a small number of times. V gene TRBV7-9 combines with J gene TRBJ1-5; no clear D. Germline assignment: CDR1 SEHNR and CDR2 FQNEAQ (reference sequence). The CDR3 covers 13 residues. Trimming left V 7 bases short and J 6 bases short, with 13 bases between. CDR3 protein: CASTMGVGQPQHF. The CDR3 nucleotides read TGTGCCAGCACCATGGGAGTCGGTCAGCCCCAGCATTTT.

The chain is built from TRBV20-1 and TRBJ2-2; tentatively, D is TRBD2 (6 bases). Trimming removed 0 bases from V and 0 bases from J, with 20 bases in between. Germline lookup yields CDR1 DFQATT and CDR2 SNEGSKA (reference sequence). This CDR3 spans 19 amino acids. The CDR3 here is CSARDPAGAGRSNTGELFF. The CDR3 DNA reads TGCAGTGCTAGAGATCCCGCCGGGGCGGGGAGGTCGAACACCGGGGAGCTGTTTTTT.

The table lists this clonotype with a few counts. V gene TRBV6-1 combines with J gene TRBJ2-1; possible D gene TRBD2, 5 bases. V was trimmed by 3 bases and J by 0 bases, leaving 15 bases between them. Per germline, CDR1 MNHNS and CDR2 SASEGT. There are 17 residues in the CDR3. This CDR3 is CASSDYPWESSYNEQFF. As DNA, the CDR3 is TGTGCCAGCAGTGATTACCCCTGGGAGAGCTCCTACAATGAGCAGTTCTTC.

This clonotype was detected ten times or more. The chain has TRBV7-8 and TRBJ2-1, with D maybe TRBD1 (5 bases). CDR3 length: 17 residues. From germline, CDR1 is SGHVS and CDR2 FQNEAQ. Trimming removed 0 bases from V and 2 bases from J, with 14 bases in between. CDR3 sequence reads: CASSLARSGSAYNEQFF. CDR3 nucleotide sequence: TGTGCCAGCAGCTTAGCGCGTTCAGGGTCAGCCTACAATGAGCAGTTCTTC. Supplemented by reference TRBV7-8 and TRBJ2-1, the full variable domain reads GAGVSQSPRYKVAKRGQDVALRCDPISGHVSLFWYQQALGQGPEFLTYFQNEAQLDKSGLPSDRFFAERPEGSVSTLKIQRTQQEDSAVYLCASSLARSGSAYNEQFFGPGTRLTVL.

The chain employs TRBV7-6 and TRBJ2-3; possible D gene TRBD2, 5 bases. From germline, CDR1 is SGHVS and CDR2 FNYEAQ. Trimming took off 5 bases at V and 0 bases at J, with 12 bases between the two ends. The CDR3 contains 15 residues. The CDR3 protein is CASSPLGQSTDTQYF. The CDR3 DNA reads TGTGCCAGCAGCCCACTAGGCCAAAGCACAGATACGCAGTATTTT. Using reference TRBV7-6 and TRBJ2-3 for the parts outside the CDR3, the full variable domain is GAGVSQSPRYKVTKRGQDVALRCDPISGHVSLYWYRQALGQGPEFLTYFNYEAQQDKSGLPNDRFSAERPEGSISTLTIQRTEQRDSAMYRCASSPLGQSTDTQYFGPGTRLTVL.

The rearrangement uses TRBV7-3 and TRBJ2-3, with 8 bases fitting TRBD2. In germline, CDR1 is SGHTA, CDR2 FQGTGA. With 1 base clipped from V and 1 base from J, the junction kept 13 bases outside the gene matches. The CDR3 has 19 residues. For the CDR3, the DNA is TGTGCCAGCAGCTTAAGGAGGGCGGGGGGCCTTCTGGGCACAGATACGCAGTATTTT. Translation gives CASSLRRAGGLLGTDTQYF. Full variable domain (outside the CDR3, taken from reference TRBV7-3 and TRBJ2-3): GAGVSQTPSNKVTEKGKYVELRCDPISGHTALYWYRQSLGQGPEFLIYFQGTGAADDSGLPNDRFFAVRPEGSVSTLKIQRTERGDSAVYLCASSLRRAGGLLGTDTQYFGPGTRLTVL.

This chain connects TRBV2 to TRBJ2-7; unclear D gene. Germline CDR1 and CDR2: SNHLY and FYNNEI. V was trimmed by 3 bases and J by 2 bases, leaving 8 bases between them. This CDR3 has 13 residues. CDR3 nucleotide sequence: TGTGCCAGCAGTGAGACAAGACCCTACGAGCAGTACGTC. Translated: CASSETRPYEQYV.

V gene TRBV28 combines with J gene TRBJ2-7; D gene unclear. Deletions cut 6 bases from V and 0 bases from J, with 12 bases between. Germline CDR1 is MDHEN and CDR2 is SYDVKM. This CDR3 has 14 residues. CDR3: CASSSDTNSYEQYV. In nucleotides, the CDR3 is TGTGCCAGCAGCTCCGACACTAACTCCTACGAGCAGTACGTC.